The subject of this entry is one T cell receptor beta chain. In this sample, this clone turned up once. Its antigen remains unidentified. Base qualities are not provided; no much larger clone lies one nucleotide away. These data belong to a study of blood T cell repertoires in COVID-19 (TCRdb year 2020). Turning to the overall study: Samples from collaborators originated in the United States, Italy and Spain and spanned both the acute and convalescent phases of COVID-19. The prospective study material was composed of cDNA or gDNA derived from T cells, B-cell-depleted T cells, or PBMCs. Samples were obtained from the ongoing ImmuneRACE study (first 160 participants) and from over 1,000 subjects provided by 6 global collaborators. The sample metadata nearly always contained a de-identified subject ID, COVID-19 status, age in years and sex. The dataset comprised deeply sampled blood TCRbeta repertoires from subjects exposed to, actively infected with, or recovered from COVID-19. A freely available public database, intended as a resource for researchers studying the immune response to SARS-CoV-2, is where the repertoires were released. Where available, HLA class I and class II types were obtained from metadata supplied by the sample provider rather than from assay-based typing. Overall results and qualifications from the work: The quantity of clinical and demographic metadata differed by source and by participant and was supplied without curation.

TCRbeta CDR3 regions were amplified from genomic DNA using the immunoSEQ Assay, a bias-controlled multiplex PCR. In the source study's methods: The number of nucleated cells in each sample was estimated by amplification of reference gene primers within the assay. Sequence reads were collapsed and filtered to measure the absolute abundance of every unique TCRbeta CDR3 rearrangement. Productive Simpson clonality was computed per sample as the square root of Simpson's diversity index over productive rearrangements. Here the immuneACCESS table is served through TCRdb, limited to in-frame sequences with V and J called. Missing clones are a known gap in these copies; in checked studies unresolved V genes cover under half, and the rest lacks a known reason. The D gene and trimming were derived from the DNA, and the V and J assignments and clone size from that table. The sample has around 450,000 clones on record, less than 95% of them singletons. The ten top clones hold approximately 0.65% of the sample.

The CDR3 contains 17 residues, cysteine and phenylalanine counted. Only the CDR3 DNA is retained, 51 bases long and in frame from the first base. CDR1 and CDR2 were assigned from the germline V gene (reference sequence) as DFQATT and SNEGSKA. Clipping removes 3 bases from V and 7 bases from J, with 17 as the unmatched junction base count. In the prospective study, participants were about 18 to 95 years old, resided in fewer than 25 geographic areas of the United States, and were enrolled through a virtual design. In the prospective study, cohorts were assigned on the basis of participant-reported clinical history obtained from a screening survey and a study questionnaire. Recovered participants in ImmuneRACE Cohort 3 were defined by two consecutive negative NP/OP PCR tests, clearance by a healthcare professional, or resolution of symptoms. In the prospective study, mobile phlebotomists collected whole blood, serum and a nasopharyngeal or oropharyngeal swab from each participant. Prospective study participants could optionally give additional blood draws and questionnaires over an approximately two-month period. Before DNA extraction, blood samples from the prospective study were shipped at room temperature or frozen.

Sample: PBMCs or T cells enriched from blood (not recorded which). The chain couples TRBV20-1 to TRBJ1-4, with 7 bases in between that match TRBD1. This clonotype was obtained from a man aged 18 to 29 who had recovered from COVID-19. The nucleotides are TGCAGTGCTAGTAGGGCCAGGGGGTTTCCTAGGTCTGAAAAACTGTTTTTT. This encodes CSASRARGFPRSEKLFF.